This T cell receptor (beta chain) came from a study of CD8 T cells in ankylosing spondylitis. Notes on the study in general: Disease-associated clones were CD8+ and fairly uncommon in peripheral blood. Within matched ankylosing spondylitis synovial fluid, disease-linked clones were reportedly significantly enriched. Existing reports had already noted some motif variants in reactive arthritis synovial fluid and blood. Fewer than ten highly homologous variants made up a TCR beta motif that seemed to typify ankylosing spondylitis blood.

From the 5' RACE reads, TCRdb called clonotypes with MiXCR, one entry per CDR3 protein. The sample yields under 200,000 distinct CDR3 sequences, around a tenth seen once. CDR1 is SEHNR, CDR2 FQNEAQ, per germline (reference sequence). V dropped 6 bases and J dropped 6; count of bases not matched to a gene: 10. CDR3 size: 15 residues. As to this clonotype: Antigen unknown.

The TCR originated in a male donor with ankylosing spondylitis or in good health (not recorded which). The chain recombines TRBV7-9 with TRBJ2-1; TRBD1 aligns across 8 bases. The sequencing sample was made of blood, either unsorted or a sorted T cell fraction (not recorded which). The CDR3 sequence: CASRNRDRNVNEQFF. The CDR3 DNA is TGTGCCAGCAGGAACCGGGACAGGAATGTCAATGAGCAGTTCTTC.